Listed below are T cell receptor beta chains from one sample, sequenced in a study of beta chain features in type 1 diabetes. TCRdb's copy holds only in-frame clones and misses some; the assay was immunoSEQ multiplex PCR. The data contain under 250,000 clones, approximately 11% of them singletons. The specimen sequenced was central memory CD4+ T cells from blood. The receptors stem from a man younger than 35 in good health. The CDR3 runs from the conserved cysteine through the conserved F or W. The D gene is left open where the match is weak. For some rows the clone size is stated as once, few or many, or as a class when expanded; others skip it.

d_gene: -; j_gene: TRBJ2-7; v_gene: TRBV5-1; abundance: -; CDR3nt: TGCGCCAGCAGCTTGATGGGGAACTACGAGCAGTACTTC; CDR3aa: CASSLMGNYEQYF
d_gene: -; j_gene: TRBJ2-5; v_gene: TRBV29-1; abundance: few; CDR3nt: TGCAGAGCAAGTACAGGACAACCGTACCAAGAGACCCAGTACTTC; CDR3aa: CRASTGQPYQETQYF
d_gene: -; j_gene: TRBJ2-2; v_gene: TRBV11-1; abundance: -; CDR3nt: TGTGCCAGCAGCCTCCTACAGGGTCGGAACCCCGGGGAGCTGTTTTTT; CDR3aa: CASSLLQGRNPGELFF
d_gene: TRBD2; j_gene: TRBJ2-1; v_gene: TRBV9; abundance: -; CDR3nt: TGTGCCAGCAGCGTAGGCGGGAGGGCCTACAATGAGCAGTTCTTC; CDR3aa: CASSVGGRAYNEQFF
d_gene: -; j_gene: TRBJ2-3; v_gene: TRBV10-3; abundance: -; CDR3nt: TGTGCCTCCCTTGCGGCTAGCACAGATACGCAGTATTTT; CDR3aa: CASLAASTDTQYF
d_gene: -; j_gene: TRBJ1-1; v_gene: TRBV29-1; abundance: few; CDR3nt: TGCAGCGTGGCAGGGTTGAACACTGAAGCTTTCTTT; CDR3aa: CSVAGLNTEAFF
d_gene: TRBD2; j_gene: TRBJ2-3; v_gene: TRBV5-1; abundance: few; CDR3nt: TGCGCCAGCAGCTTAACTAGCGAGAAGTCAGATACGCAGTATTTT; CDR3aa: CASSLTSEKSDTQYF
d_gene: -; j_gene: TRBJ1-2; v_gene: TRBV18; abundance: -; CDR3nt: TGTGCCAGCTCACCGCAGGGGAACTATGGCTACACCTTC; CDR3aa: CASSPQGNYGYTF
d_gene: -; j_gene: TRBJ1-5; v_gene: TRBV30; abundance: -; CDR3nt: TGTGCCTGGAGTTCAAAAGGGGGTATAGGTCAGCCCCAGCATTTT; CDR3aa: CAWSSKGGIGQPQHF
d_gene: TRBD1; j_gene: TRBJ2-4; v_gene: TRBV5-4; abundance: -; CDR3nt: TGTGCCAGCAGCCTGGTGGGACAGGGTGGCATTCAGTACTTC; CDR3aa: CASSLVGQGGIQYF
d_gene: TRBD2; j_gene: TRBJ2-7; v_gene: TRBV7-2; abundance: few; CDR3nt: TGTGCCAGCAGCGTAAATCTAGCGGGATACGAGCAGTACTTC; CDR3aa: CASSVNLAGYEQYF
d_gene: -; j_gene: TRBJ2-7; v_gene: TRBV11-2; abundance: -; CDR3nt: TGTGCCAGCAGCTTAGATTTAAGCGAGCAGTACTTC; CDR3aa: CASSLDLSEQYF
d_gene: TRBD1; j_gene: TRBJ2-7; v_gene: TRBV7-2; abundance: -; CDR3nt: TGTGCCAGCAGCTCTCAGGGGGACAGGGCTCACGAGCAGTACTTC; CDR3aa: CASSSQGDRAHEQYF
d_gene: TRBD2; j_gene: TRBJ2-1; v_gene: TRBV15; abundance: -; CDR3nt: TGTGCCACCAGCACGTCAAGCGGGAGGTGGGGCAATGAGCAGTTCTTC; CDR3aa: CATSTSSGRWGNEQFF
d_gene: -; j_gene: TRBJ1-5; v_gene: TRBV30; abundance: -; CDR3nt: TGTGCCTGGAGTGTACGGGGGCAGACAAGCAATCAGCCCCAGCATTTT; CDR3aa: CAWSVRGQTSNQPQHF
d_gene: TRBD1; j_gene: TRBJ2-2; v_gene: TRBV7-2; abundance: -; CDR3nt: TGTGCCAGCAGCGCGAGAGGACAGGGGAACACCGGGGAGCTGTTTTTT; CDR3aa: CASSARGQGNTGELFF